The present T cell receptor (beta chain) was sequenced within a study of response to subunit inactivated influenza vaccine. TCRdb reprocessed the RT-PCR reads via MiXCR and lists one record per CDR3 protein. The table shows 500,000 to 600,000 distinct CDR3 sequences, with 12% occurring only once. This clonotype was counted a few times. Sequencing was performed on PBMCs from blood, taken on the day of vaccination. This TCR came from a man in his fifties or sixties who received an inactivated influenza vaccine.

The CDR3 sequence is CASRTGFRDQPQHF. The CDR3 coding sequence is TGTGCCAGCAGGACGGGGTTTAGGGATCAGCCCCAGCATTTT. The chain joins TRBV28 to TRBJ1-5; D unresolved. V lost 6 bases to trimming and J lost 5 bases, with 14 bases between them. The CDR3 contains 14 residues. Germline-derived CDR1 and CDR2 are MDHEN and SYDVKM.